The clone carrying this T cell receptor beta chain was found a few times. Its antigen remains unknown. The treatment here: oral pan-JAK inhibitor, 5-10 mg twice daily. Samples from alopecia areata patients were lesional scalp punch biopsies and peripheral blood. This sample was included in a study of CD8+ T cells in alopecia areata. Study summary: Twice a day, 5 to 10 mg of oral tofacitinib was administered to treated patients.

Sequencing relied on a cDNA template that was reverse transcribed from extracted RNA. Clones were read by immunoSEQ multiplex PCR, and TCRdb kept only the in-frame ones, dropping some. This table holds under 300,000 clones, roughly 63% found once. Germline CDR1 PRHDT, CDR2 FYEKMQ (reference sequence). The junction had 14 bases not matched to a gene; V was cut back by 5 bases and J by 11 bases. The CDR3 extends over 15 amino acids. Findings and caveats of the study: Many of the expanded lesional clones endured in scalp and blood while on tofacitinib.

This sequence was found in a human donor with alopecia areata. V and J are TRBV13 and TRBJ2-1; TRBD1 agrees at 8 bases. Material: CD4+ T cells sorted from blood, obtained around week 54, from a patient treated with tofacitinib. For the CDR3, the DNA is TGTGCCAGCAGCGCCAGGGGGCGCGGATCAGATAAGCAGTTCTTC. Translated, it gives CASSARGRGSDKQFF.